A selection of T cell receptor beta chains follows, all from one sample in a study of cytomegalovirus exposure and HLA in healthy donors. Repertoires were generated with immunoSEQ multiplex PCR, while TCRdb's copy carries only in-frame clones and drops some. The profile shows 150,000 to 200,000 clones, about 81% of them singletons. Material: PBMCs. The source is a woman in her thirties in good health and CMV-seronegative. Both conserved end residues are part of each CDR3. A D gene is named only where the DNA matches it firmly. Clone size is not always given. Where it is, it says once, few, many or a class for expanded clones.

>17|TRBJ2-6|TRBD1|-|TRBV29-1
TGCAGCGTGGAGGACAGGGGGCGTGTTGCTGGGGCCAACGTCCTGACTTTC
CSVEDRGRVAGANVLTF
>13|TRBJ1-2|-|few|TRBV9
TGTGCCAGCAGCGTAGAGTCGACATATGGCTACACCTTC
CASSVESTYGYTF
>15|TRBJ2-7|-|-|TRBV5-1
TGCGCCAGCAGCTTGGACAGCTCGATAAACTACGAGCAGTACTTC
CASSLDSSINYEQYF
>15|TRBJ2-2|-|-|TRBV5-1
TGCGCCAGCAGCCACGACCAGAGGACCGGGGAGGAGCTGTTTTTT
CASSHDQRTGEELFF
>15|TRBJ2-7|TRBD2|-|TRBV6-5
TGTGCCAGCAGTTACTCGGCTAGCGGGAGTGGAGAGCAGTACTTC
CASSYSASGSGEQYF
>15|TRBJ2-1|TRBD1|-|TRBV5-1
TGCGCCAGTGAAGGGACAGGGGGCCCCGCCGATGAGCAGTTCTTC
CASEGTGGPADEQFF
>14|TRBJ2-5|-|-|TRBV9
TGTGCCAGCTCCTGGGGACATTCAGGGGAGACCCAGTACTTC
CASSWGHSGETQYF
>16|TRBJ2-3|TRBD2|-|TRBV7-6
TGTGCCAGCAGCTTAGCGGATGGCGGGAGTCCCGATACGCAGTATTTT
CASSLADGGSPDTQYF
>19|TRBJ2-4|TRBD2|-|TRBV2
TGTGCCAGCAGTGTGGAAGGACTAGCGGGAGGCGGCGCCAAAAACATTCAGTACTTC
CASSVEGLAGGGAKNIQYF
>11|TRBJ2-2|-|-|TRBV10-2
TGCGCCAGCCAATACACCGGGGAGCTGTTTTTT
CASQYTGELFF
>14|TRBJ1-1|-|-|TRBV6-5
TGTGCCAGCAGTTACAGGTCGCTAGGGGCTGAAGCTTTCTTT
CASSYRSLGAEAFF
>14|TRBJ2-7|-|-|TRBV7-6
TGTGCCAGCAGCTTAGGACCCAGGGACTACGAGCAGTACTTC
CASSLGPRDYEQYF
>14|TRBJ2-7|TRBD1|-|TRBV6-5
TGTGCCAGCACCCAGGCAGGGGGCAGGTACGAGCAGTACTTC
CASTQAGGRYEQYF
>14|TRBJ2-4|TRBD2|-|TRBV30
TGTGCCTGGAGTGGCCCCCGGGGAGGGGACATTCAGTACTTC
CAWSGPRGGDIQYF
>17|TRBJ2-1|-|-|TRBV25-1
TGTGCCAGCAGTGGGGACTTAGTAGCGGCCCTCTACAATGAGCAGTTCTTC
CASSGDLVAALYNEQFF
>15|TRBJ2-1|-|-|TRBV10-1
TGCGCCAGCAGTGTAACCAGCGCCTCCTACAATGAGCAGTTCTTC
CASSVTSASYNEQFF
>14|TRBJ1-2|TRBD1|-|TRBV5-1
TGCGCCAGCAGCCTGACAGGGTTAAACTATGGCTACACCTTC
CASSLTGLNYGYTF
>13|TRBJ2-7|-|few|TRBV30
TGTGCCTGGAGCGATCAGGGTGCAAGCGAGCAGTACTTC
CAWSDQGASEQYF
>14|TRBJ2-7|TRBD1|-|TRBV18
TGTGCCAGCTCACCAGGGACAGACTACTACGAGCAGTACTTC
CASSPGTDYYEQYF